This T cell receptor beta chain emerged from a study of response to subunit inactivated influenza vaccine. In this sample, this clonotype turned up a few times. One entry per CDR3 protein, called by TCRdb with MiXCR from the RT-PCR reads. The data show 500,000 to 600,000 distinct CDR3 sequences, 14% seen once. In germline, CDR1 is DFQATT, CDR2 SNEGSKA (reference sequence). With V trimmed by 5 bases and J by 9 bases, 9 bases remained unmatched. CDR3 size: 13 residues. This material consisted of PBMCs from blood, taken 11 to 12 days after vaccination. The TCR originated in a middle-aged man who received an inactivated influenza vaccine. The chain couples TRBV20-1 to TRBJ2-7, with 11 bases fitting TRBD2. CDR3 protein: CSAGTSGLSGQYF. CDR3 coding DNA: TGCAGTGCTGGGACTAGCGGCCTTTCGGGGCAGTACTTC.